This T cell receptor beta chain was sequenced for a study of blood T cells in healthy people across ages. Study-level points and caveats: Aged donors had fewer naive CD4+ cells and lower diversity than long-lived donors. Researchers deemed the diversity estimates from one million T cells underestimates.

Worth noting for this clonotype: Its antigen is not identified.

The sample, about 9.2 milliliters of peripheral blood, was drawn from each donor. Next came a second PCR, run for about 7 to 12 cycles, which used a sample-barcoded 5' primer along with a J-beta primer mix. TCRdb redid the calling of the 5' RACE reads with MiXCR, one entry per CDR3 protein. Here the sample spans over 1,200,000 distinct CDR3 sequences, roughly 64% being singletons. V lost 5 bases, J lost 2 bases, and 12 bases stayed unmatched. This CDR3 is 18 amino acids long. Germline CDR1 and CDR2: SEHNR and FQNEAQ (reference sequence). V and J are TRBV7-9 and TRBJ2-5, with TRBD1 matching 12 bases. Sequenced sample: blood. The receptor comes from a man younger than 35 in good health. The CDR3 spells CASSQIGTGGDGQETQYF. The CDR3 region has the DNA TGTGCCAGCAGCCAGATCGGGACAGGGGGCGATGGGCAAGAGACCCAGTACTTC. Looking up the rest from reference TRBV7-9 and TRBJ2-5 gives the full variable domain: DTGVSQNPRHKITKRGQNVTFRCDPISEHNRLYWYRQTLGQGPEFLTYFQNEAQLEKSRLLSDRFSAERPKGSFSTLEIQRTEQGDSAMYLCASSQIGTGGDGQETQYFGPGTRLLVL.